Listed below are T cell receptor beta chains from one sample, sequenced in a study of Graves' ophthalmopathy and Graves' hyperthyroidism. TCRdb ran MiXCR on the multiplex PCR reads and lists one entry per CDR3 protein. The sample consists of 620,000 or so distinct CDR3 sequences, approximately 22% of them appearing once. Sequencing input: peripheral blood. These receptors came from a woman younger than 30 with stable Graves' hyperthyroidism. Some clones in this sample may be carry-over from other donors' samples. Both conserved end residues are part of each CDR3. D genes are given only for firm matches. Rows give clone size only sometimes, using once, few, many, or a class for an expanded clone.

len: 15; d_gene: TRBD1; abundance: .; j_gene: TRBJ1-1; v_gene: TRBV9; CDR3aa: CASSSDPTGATEAFF; CDR3nt: TGTGCCAGCAGCAGCGACCCAACAGGGGCCACTGAAGCTTTCTTT
len: 14; d_gene: .; abundance: .; j_gene: TRBJ2-5; v_gene: TRBV13; CDR3aa: CASSERTLRETQYF; CDR3nt: TGTGCCAGCAGCGAAAGGACATTGCGAGAGACCCAGTACTTC
len: 21; d_gene: .; abundance: few; j_gene: TRBJ2-2; v_gene: TRBV13; CDR3aa: CASSSSGGVGVAAPIVGELFF; CDR3nt: TGTGCCAGCAGCTCTAGTGGGGGAGTTGGGGTAGCGGCTCCAATTGTCGGGGAGCTGTTTTTT
len: 14; d_gene: TRBD1; abundance: many; j_gene: TRBJ2-5; v_gene: TRBV4-1; CDR3aa: CASSQGQGGETQYF; CDR3nt: TGCGCCAGCAGCCAGGGACAGGGAGGGGAGACCCAGTACTTC
len: 14; d_gene: TRBD1; abundance: many; j_gene: TRBJ1-1; v_gene: TRBV6-1; CDR3aa: CALRGEGARTEAFF; CDR3nt: TGTGCCCTCAGGGGGGAGGGGGCGAGGACTGAAGCTTTCTTT
len: 14; d_gene: TRBD2; abundance: many; j_gene: TRBJ2-7; v_gene: TRBV7-2; CDR3aa: CASSPGGLKHEQYF; CDR3nt: TGTGCCAGCAGCCCGGGGGGACTCAAGCACGAGCAGTACTTC
len: 15; d_gene: TRBD2; abundance: many; j_gene: TRBJ2-2; v_gene: TRBV11-2; CDR3aa: CASSWLAGGTGELFF; CDR3nt: TGTGCCAGCAGCTGGCTAGCGGGAGGGACCGGGGAGCTGTTTTTT
len: 15; d_gene: TRBD1; abundance: few; j_gene: TRBJ2-7; v_gene: TRBV5-4; CDR3aa: CASSRRDRGIYEQYF; CDR3nt: TGTGCCAGCAGCCGCCGGGACAGGGGAATCTACGAGCAGTACTTC
len: 16; d_gene: TRBD1; abundance: many; j_gene: TRBJ2-7; v_gene: TRBV24-1; CDR3aa: CATSEVPGQGDYEQYF; CDR3nt: TGTGCCACCAGTGAGGTCCCCGGACAGGGGGACTACGAGCAGTACTTC
len: 18; d_gene: .; abundance: few; j_gene: TRBJ2-4; v_gene: TRBV11-1; CDR3aa: CAGSPQGGPEFALNIQYF; CDR3nt: TGTGCCGGCAGCCCCCAAGGTGGTCCAGAATTCGCCCTAAACATTCAGTACTTC
len: 16; d_gene: TRBD2; abundance: many; j_gene: TRBJ2-7; v_gene: TRBV6-5; CDR3aa: CASSYSPTSGIYEQYF; CDR3nt: TGTGCCAGCAGTTACTCACCGACTAGCGGGATTTACGAGCAGTACTTC
len: 16; d_gene: .; abundance: .; j_gene: TRBJ1-3; v_gene: TRBV18; CDR3aa: CASSPPDTASGNTIYF; CDR3nt: TGTGCCAGCTCACCACCGGACACTGCCTCTGGAAACACCATATATTTT
len: 14; d_gene: TRBD2; abundance: .; j_gene: TRBJ2-7; v_gene: TRBV12-3/TRBV12-4; CDR3aa: CASRDSGGSYEQYF; CDR3nt: TGTGCCAGCAGAGACAGCGGGGGGTCCTACGAGCAGTACTTC
len: 13; d_gene: .; abundance: few; j_gene: TRBJ1-5; v_gene: TRBV3-1; CDR3aa: CASSFPGRQPQHF; CDR3nt: TGTGCCAGCAGTTTCCCGGGCCGGCAGCCCCAGCATTTT
len: 16; d_gene: TRBD2; abundance: many; j_gene: TRBJ2-7; v_gene: TRBV15; CDR3aa: CATSRDWGGVSYEQYF; CDR3nt: TGTGCCACCAGCAGAGATTGGGGGGGGGTGTCCTACGAGCAGTACTTC
len: 14; d_gene: TRBD1; abundance: many; j_gene: TRBJ2-5; v_gene: TRBV29-1; CDR3aa: CSVEGQTYQETQYF; CDR3nt: TGCAGCGTTGAGGGACAGACCTATCAAGAGACCCAGTACTTC
len: 15; d_gene: .; abundance: many; j_gene: TRBJ2-7; v_gene: TRBV7-3; CDR3aa: CASSLAGGPLNEQYF; CDR3nt: TGTGCCAGCAGCTTAGCTGGAGGGCCCCTCAACGAGCAGTACTTC
len: 15; d_gene: .; abundance: few; j_gene: TRBJ2-2; v_gene: TRBV4-1; CDR3aa: CASTFVWGNTGELFF; CDR3nt: TGCGCCAGCACCTTCGTTTGGGGGAACACCGGGGAGCTGTTTTTT
len: 15; d_gene: .; abundance: many; j_gene: TRBJ2-5; v_gene: TRBV4-1; CDR3aa: CASSPAPGHQETQYF; CDR3nt: TGCGCCAGCAGCCCGGCCCCCGGACACCAAGAGACCCAGTACTTC
len: 13; d_gene: TRBD2; abundance: many; j_gene: TRBJ2-5; v_gene: TRBV12-3/TRBV12-4; CDR3aa: CASSLLAGETQYF; CDR3nt: TGTGCCAGCAGTTTACTAGCGGGTGAGACCCAGTACTTC
len: 15; d_gene: .; abundance: many; j_gene: TRBJ1-2; v_gene: TRBV19; CDR3aa: CASSANRALGYGYTF; CDR3nt: TGTGCCAGTAGTGCCAACAGGGCGCTGGGCTATGGCTACACCTTC
len: 17; d_gene: .; abundance: few; j_gene: TRBJ1-2; v_gene: TRBV11-2; CDR3aa: CASSPPGALDSSYGYTF; CDR3nt: TGTGCCAGCAGCCCACCCGGGGCTCTGGACAGTAGCTATGGCTACACCTTC
len: 15; d_gene: TRBD1; abundance: few; j_gene: TRBJ1-2; v_gene: TRBV6-1; CDR3aa: CASKGPGTGFDGYTF; CDR3nt: TGTGCCAGCAAGGGGCCCGGGACAGGGTTCGATGGCTACACCTTC
len: 15; d_gene: TRBD1; abundance: many; j_gene: TRBJ1-2; v_gene: TRBV10-3; CDR3aa: CATETRTGPTYGYTF; CDR3nt: TGTGCCACCGAGACCCGGACAGGCCCTACCTATGGCTACACCTTC
len: 14; d_gene: .; abundance: many; j_gene: TRBJ1-1; v_gene: TRBV5-1; CDR3aa: CASSARTANTEAFF; CDR3nt: TGCGCCAGCAGCGCCCGGACAGCCAACACTGAAGCTTTCTTT
len: 16; d_gene: .; abundance: many; j_gene: TRBJ1-6; v_gene: TRBV6-2/TRBV6-3; CDR3aa: CASSYGSGSGYSPLHF; CDR3nt: TGTGCCAGCAGTTACGGGTCCGGCAGTGGTTATTCACCCCTCCACTTT
len: 15; d_gene: .; abundance: few; j_gene: TRBJ2-5; v_gene: TRBV28; CDR3aa: CASSWTLGHEETQYF; CDR3nt: TGTGCCAGCAGCTGGACCTTAGGCCACGAAGAGACCCAGTACTTC
len: 12; d_gene: .; abundance: .; j_gene: TRBJ1-6; v_gene: TRBV9; CDR3aa: CASSAGPLSLHF; CDR3nt: TGTGCCAGCAGCGCCGGGCCTTTATCCCTCCACTTT
len: 13; d_gene: TRBD1; abundance: many; j_gene: TRBJ1-1; v_gene: TRBV20-1; CDR3aa: CSAKGGGDTEAFF; CDR3nt: TGCAGTGCTAAAGGGGGCGGTGACACTGAAGCTTTCTTT
len: 12; d_gene: .; abundance: .; j_gene: TRBJ2-5; v_gene: TRBV12-3/TRBV12-4; CDR3aa: CASSETLETQYF; CDR3nt: TGTGCCAGCAGCGAGACATTAGAGACCCAGTACTTC
len: 16; d_gene: TRBD1; abundance: .; j_gene: TRBJ2-5; v_gene: TRBV7-9; CDR3aa: CASSPPDRGLEETQYF; CDR3nt: TGTGCCAGCAGCCCTCCCGACAGGGGATTAGAAGAGACCCAGTACTTC